This T cell receptor (beta chain) was found in a study of blood T cell repertoires in COVID-19. Generated by immunoSEQ multiplex PCR, the TCRdb table keeps only in-frame clones and is missing some. The sample has around 230,000 clones; 83% are singletons. V was clipped by 2 bases and J by 8 bases, with 11 bases between them. The length of the CDR3 is 13 residues. The V gene's germline CDR1 is SGHRS and CDR2 YFSETQ. This clonotype originated in an older woman with active or convalescent COVID-19. The chain links TRBV5-1 to TRBJ2-1; D unresolved. The sequenced sample consisted of peripheral blood. CDR3: CASSLNSQDEQFF. CDR3 coding DNA: TGCGCCAGCAGCTTAAATAGTCAAGATGAGCAGTTCTTC.